Here is one T cell receptor beta chain with its context. Per the study methods: Scientists estimated how many nucleated cells there were by amplifying reference gene primers. This table comes from immunoSEQ multiplex PCR, and its TCRdb copy is limited to in-frame clones, with some not included. That table is the source of V, J and clone size, and D and trimming were worked out from the DNA. The table records 200,000 to 250,000 clones, roughly 88% of them present only once. This record comes from a study of blood T cell repertoires in COVID-19. Study-level background: Acute and convalescent COVID-19 samples came from the United States, Italy and Spain. T cells, B-cell-depleted T cells, or PBMCs supplied cDNA or gDNA.

The sequence was collected from a man of 80 years or more with acute or convalescent COVID-19. Sequences were obtained from peripheral blood.

CDR3 sequence (DNA): TGCGCCAGCAGCTTGGGACAAGATAATTCACCCCTCCACTTT. It codes for CASSLGQDNSPLHF. V is TRBV5-1 and J is TRBJ1-6, with D hard to call. Trimming left V 0 bases short and J 5 bases short, with 6 bases between. This CDR3 contains 14 residues. Germline loops: CDR1 SGHRS, CDR2 YFSETQ.